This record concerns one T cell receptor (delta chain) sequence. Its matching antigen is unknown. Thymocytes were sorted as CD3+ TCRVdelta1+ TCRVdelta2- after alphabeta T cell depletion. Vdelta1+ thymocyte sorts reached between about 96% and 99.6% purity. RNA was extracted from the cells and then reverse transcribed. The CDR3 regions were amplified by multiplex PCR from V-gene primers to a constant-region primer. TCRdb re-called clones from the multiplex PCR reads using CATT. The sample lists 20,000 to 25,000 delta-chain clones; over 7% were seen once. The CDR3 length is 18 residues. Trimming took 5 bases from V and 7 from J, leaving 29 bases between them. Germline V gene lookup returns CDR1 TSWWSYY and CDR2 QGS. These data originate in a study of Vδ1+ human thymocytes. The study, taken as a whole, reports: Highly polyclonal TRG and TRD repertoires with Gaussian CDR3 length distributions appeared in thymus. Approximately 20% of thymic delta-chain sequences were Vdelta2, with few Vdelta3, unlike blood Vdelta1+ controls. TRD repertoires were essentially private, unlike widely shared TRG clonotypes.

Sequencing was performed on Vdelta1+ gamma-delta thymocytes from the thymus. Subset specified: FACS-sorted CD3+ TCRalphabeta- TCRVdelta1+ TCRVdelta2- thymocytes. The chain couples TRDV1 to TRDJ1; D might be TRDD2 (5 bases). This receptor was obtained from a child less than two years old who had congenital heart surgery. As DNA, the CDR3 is TGTGCTCTTGGGAACCTGTTCCTGTATGCCACGGATGGCTCTAAACTCATCTTT. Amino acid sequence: CALGNLFLYATDGSKLIF.